The 24 T cell receptor beta chains below were found in one sample sequenced in a study of blood T cell repertoires in COVID-19. Libraries were prepared by immunoSEQ multiplex PCR; TCRdb keeps only in-frame clonotypes and omits some of them. In the table there are just over 250,000 clones, approximately 89% of which are singletons. The sample was peripheral blood. Receptor source: a middle-aged man who had recovered from COVID-19.

The chain joins TRBV5-6 to TRBJ2-2; 8 positions match TRBD2. CDR3 length: 15 residues. The germline gives CDR1 SGHDT, CDR2 YYEEEE. The J segment lost 5 bases and the V segment lost 3 bases, leaving 6 bases of the junction unmatched. CDR3 bases: TGTGCCAGCAGCTGGGGACTAGGAGGGACCGGGGAGCTGTTTTTT. Translation: CASSWGLGGTGELFF.

The V call is TRBV7-9, the J call TRBJ1-1, with TRBD1 identical over 8 bases. Losses at the gene ends were 5 bases for V and 2 bases for J; bases not matched to a gene: 10. The CDR3 length is 16 residues. Per germline, CDR1 SEHNR and CDR2 FQNEAQ (reference sequence). The DNA of the CDR3 is TGTGCCAGCAGCACTATGGGGACAGGACAAAACACTGAAGCTTTCTTT. Translation gives CASSTMGTGQNTEAFF.

This clone was counted a few times. The chain combines TRBV6-5 with TRBJ2-1; possibly TRBD1 for D (6 bases). The V gene's germline CDR1 is MNHEY and CDR2 SVGAGI. Trimming left V 7 bases short and J 6 bases short, with 10 bases between. The CDR3 totals 12 residues. In DNA form, the CDR3 reads TGTGCCAGCACCGACAGGCTCAATGAGCAGTTCTTC. It yields the protein CASTDRLNEQFF.

Only one count was recorded for this clone. This chain connects TRBV9 to TRBJ1-2; 7 nucleotides agree with TRBD1. There are 16 residues in the CDR3. The trim removed 4 bases at V and 4 bases at J, leaving 13 bases unmatched. Germline CDR1 and CDR2: SGDLS and YYNGEE. CDR3 DNA sequence: TGTGCCAGCAGCCCGAGGGGGACAGTGACTGCCTATGGCTACACCTTC. Protein: CASSPRGTVTAYGYTF.

The V gene is TRBV7-2, the J gene TRBJ2-5; maybe TRBD2 (5 bases). The germline V gene has CDR1 SGHTA and CDR2 FQGNSA. Trimming stripped 6 bases from V and 2 bases from J, with 19 bases between. The CDR3 extends over 16 amino acids. CDR3 amino acids: CASSPGNFLGQETQYF. For the CDR3, the DNA is TGTGCCAGCAGTCCCGGGAACTTTTTGGGGCAAGAGACCCAGTACTTC.

This clone was counted between two and nine times. The gene calls are TRBV27 and TRBJ2-3; D gene unclear. The CDR3 length is 15 residues. The germline V and J ends were trimmed by 0 bases and 6 bases, with 13 bases remaining between them. From germline, CDR1 is MNHEY and CDR2 SMNVEV (reference sequence). The CDR3 sequence: CASSLSHPHQDTQYF. Written as DNA, the CDR3 is TGTGCCAGCAGTTTATCCCACCCCCATCAGGATACGCAGTATTTT.

The chain uses TRBV15 and TRBJ2-2, with D maybe TRBD1 (5 bases). V was shortened by 1 base and J by 5 bases, with 26 bases between the two germline ends. This CDR3 has 20 residues. Germline loops: CDR1 LNHNV, CDR2 YYDKDF (reference sequence). Here the CDR3 DNA reads TGTGCCACCAGCAGAGTTGGCAGGGTCTCCCGAAGATCCTCAACCGGGGAGCTGTTTTTT. Its protein product is CATSRVGRVSRRSSTGELFF.

The gene calls are TRBV25-1 and TRBJ1-4, with 7 bases aligning to TRBD1. The J segment lost 8 bases and the V segment lost 3 bases, leaving 12 bases of the junction unmatched. This CDR3 contains 16 residues. Germline V lookup: CDR1 MGHDK, CDR2 SYGVNS. CDR3 loop: CASSDQQTGSKEKLFF. In DNA form, the CDR3 reads TGTGCCAGCAGTGACCAACAGACAGGGTCGAAAGAAAAACTGTTTTTT.

The J gene is TRBJ2-3, the V gene TRBV6-5, with TRBD1 matching 8 bases. From germline, CDR1 is MNHEY and CDR2 SVGAGI. The CDR3 consists of 15 residues. With V trimmed by 2 bases and J by 2 bases, 3 bases remained unmatched. CDR3 sequence reads: CASSYGQGPTDTQYF. Written as DNA, the CDR3 is TGTGCCAGCAGTTACGGACAGGGACCCACAGATACGCAGTATTTT.

This sequence joins TRBV12-5 and TRBJ2-7, with a possible D match to TRBD1 (6 bases). Germline CDR1 and CDR2: LGHNT and FRNRAP. The CDR3 length is 12 residues. The germline V and J ends were trimmed by 7 bases and 8 bases, with 15 bases remaining between them. The CDR3 sequence is CASAHIRDKQYF. The DNA for the CDR3 is TGTGCTAGTGCCCACATCAGGGACAAGCAGTACTTC.

This clone was observed a single time. The CDR3 DNA is TGTGCCAGCAGCCAGCGGCTGTTAATCAATGAGCAGTTCTTC. Translated: CASSQRLLINEQFF. The chain recombines TRBV7-2 with TRBJ2-1; D might be TRBD2 (5 bases). Germline assignment: CDR1 SGHTA and CDR2 FQGNSA. The V gene lost 5 bases and the J gene lost 6 bases, with 14 bases spanning the gap. This CDR3 has 14 amino acids.

V is TRBV28 and J is TRBJ2-3; D might be TRBD1 (6 bases). Trimming pared 6 bases from V and 2 bases from J, leaving 18 bases between. The CDR3 is made up of 16 amino acids. Germline loops: CDR1 MDHEN, CDR2 SYDVKM. DNA of the CDR3: TGTGCCAGCAGGGGGGCAGGTGCGGGCTTCACAGATACGCAGTATTTT. Protein product: CASRGAGAGFTDTQYF.

J is TRBJ1-4 and V is TRBV19; 8 bases match TRBD1. The V and J ends lost 1 base and 11 bases, in that order; junction bases with no gene match: 6. From germline, CDR1 is LNHDA and CDR2 SQIVND (reference sequence). The CDR3 totals 14 residues. The CDR3 spells CASSIGPDRAKLFF. The DNA for the CDR3 is TGTGCCAGTAGTATAGGCCCGGACAGGGCTAAACTGTTTTTT.

The chain recombines TRBV6-1 with TRBJ2-4; 7 bases map to TRBD2. The CDR3 totals 15 residues. Germline V CDR1 and CDR2: MNHNS, SASEGT. Trimming cost V 2 bases and J 2 bases; bases outside gene matches: 3. The CDR3 spells CASSEFGGSKNIQYF. The CDR3 region has the DNA TGTGCCAGCAGTGAATTCGGGGGGTCCAAAAACATTCAGTACTTC.

J is TRBJ2-1 and V is TRBV6-5; 8 bases align to TRBD2. The V gene's germline CDR1 is MNHEY and CDR2 SVGAGI. CDR3 size: 13 residues. The ends lost 6 bases at V and 10 bases at J; junction bases unmatched: 8. The CDR3 DNA is TGTGCCAGCAGAGGGACTAGAGCCGGGGAGCAGTTCTTC. This sequence encodes CASRGTRAGEQFF.

V usage is TRBV30 and J usage is TRBJ2-5; weak D call: TRBD1 (6 bases). V was trimmed by 1 base and J by 7 bases, leaving 13 bases between them. The CDR3 has 13 residues. CDR1 is GTSNPN, CDR2 SVGIG, per germline (reference sequence). CDR3 residues: CAWSALRGGTQYF. For the CDR3, the DNA is TGTGCCTGGAGTGCTCTCAGGGGTGGGACCCAGTACTTC.

In DNA, the CDR3 is TGTGCCAGCAGCTTGGCCGGCAGGCCGGATCAGCCCCAGCATTTT. Translating gives CASSLAGRPDQPQHF. The chain links TRBV5-4 to TRBJ1-5; D call uncertain. This CDR3 region has 15 residues. Germline lookup yields CDR1 SGHNT and CDR2 YYREEE (reference sequence). Trimming removed 0 bases from V and 5 bases from J, with 12 bases in between.

This chain joins TRBV3-1 (or the pseudogene TRBV3-2) and TRBJ1-6; a weak D match, TRBD1 (6 bases). V lost 1 base and J 8 bases, leaving 9 bases between the germline ends. Germline-derived CDR1 and CDR2 are LGHDT and YNNKEL (reference sequence). This CDR3 comprises 14 residues. CDR3 DNA: TGTGCCAGCAGCCAAGTGGGGGCGGATTCACCCCTCCACTTT. It specifies CASSQVGADSPLHF.

This clone was observed at least ten times. The rearrangement uses TRBV9 and TRBJ1-3; a possible D gene is TRBD1 (5 bases). V lost 3 bases and J lost 0, with 13 bases in between. The CDR3 is made up of 16 amino acids. Germline CDR1 is SGDLS and CDR2 is YYNGEE. The CDR3 region is CASSAGQGLSGNTIYF. The CDR3 region has the DNA TGTGCCAGCAGCGCCGGGCAGGGCCTCTCTGGAAACACCATATATTTT.

As for this clone: Other DNA sequences in the sample encode the same CDR3. This chain uses TRBV7-9 with TRBJ2-7, with no clear D. Germline V gene data show CDR1 as SEHNR and CDR2 as FQNEAQ (reference sequence). With 5 bases removed from V and 4 bases from J, the gap between germline ends came to 6 bases. The CDR3 consists of 11 residues. The DNA for the CDR3 is TGTGCCAGCAGCACCTATTACGAGCAGTACTTC. It codes for CASSTYYEQYF.

This clone was counted a few times. The rearrangement uses TRBV4-3 and TRBJ2-7; D is possibly TRBD2 (6 bases). Germline CDR1 LGHNA, CDR2 YSLEER. Trimming shortened V by 4 bases and J by 0 bases, and 19 bases separated the two germline ends. CDR3 size: 17 residues. DNA of the CDR3: TGCGCCAGCAGCCTCTATACCAGCGGGTCAAGCTCCTACGAGCAGTACTTC. It translates to CASSLYTSGSSSYEQYF.

This clone was seen more than once but under ten times. The chain joins TRBV27 to TRBJ1-2; 8 bases align to TRBD1. The CDR3 is made up of 14 amino acids. The germline CDR1 and CDR2 sequences are MNHEY and SMNVEV (reference sequence). With 5 bases clipped from V and 8 bases from J, the junction kept 10 bases outside the gene matches. CDR3 sequence (DNA): TGTGCCAGCAGTCCGGGGACAGGCGCCTCAGGCTACACCTTC. Its translation is CASSPGTGASGYTF.

The chain joins TRBV7-8 to TRBJ1-5; D might be TRBD1 (5 bases). The germline gives CDR1 SGHVS, CDR2 FQNEAQ. V lost 4 bases, J lost 3 bases, and 10 bases lay in between. This CDR3 region has 14 residues. This chain's CDR3 is CASSWGRYNQPQHF. The CDR3 nucleotides are TGTGCCAGCAGCTGGGGCAGGTACAATCAGCCCCAGCATTTT.

The chain carries TRBV21-1 and TRBJ2-3; TRBD2 was called by the table and not checked on the DNA. TRBV21-1 corresponds to a pseudogene. The CDR3 totals 17 residues. Here the CDR3 DNA reads TGTGCCAGCAGCAGCTCGTCTAGCGGGGGGGCTGGAGATACGCAGTATTTT. Protein: CASSSSSSGGAGDTQYF.